The 17 T cell receptor beta chains below were found in one sample sequenced in a study of cytomegalovirus exposure and HLA in healthy donors. In the PCR, 60 Vbeta and 13 Jbeta primers were used. TCRdb's table, derived via immunoSEQ multiplex PCR, lists solely in-frame clones and lacks some. The data contain over 80,000 clones, around 80% of them singletons. The sequencing input was PBMCs. These receptors were obtained from a man aged 35-49 years in good health and CMV-seropositive.

The rearrangement joins TRBV6-5 to TRBJ1-2, with a possible D match to TRBD1 (5 bases). The CDR3 is 13 amino acids. The germline gives CDR1 MNHEY, CDR2 SVGAGI. V dropped 0 bases and J dropped 6 bases, with 8 bases sitting between them. The CDR3 DNA follows: TGTGCCAGCAGTTACTCAGGGGTGGATGGCTACACCTTC. It translates to CASSYSGVDGYTF.

The chain links TRBV19 to TRBJ1-2, with 7 bases aligning to TRBD1. CDR3 length: 13 amino acids. CDR1 LNHDA and CDR2 SQIVND come from the germline V gene (reference sequence). V was pared by 6 bases and J by 7 bases, with 8 bases of the junction left unmatched. The CDR3 loop reads CASSGLGQAGYTF. DNA for the CDR3: TGTGCCAGTAGCGGTTTAGGACAGGCTGGCTACACCTTC.

This sequence joins TRBV5-4 and TRBJ2-3; possibly TRBD1 for D (6 bases). The CDR3 has 16 amino acids. The V and J ends lost 0 bases and 0 bases respectively, with 11 bases between them. The germline gives CDR1 SGHNT, CDR2 YYREEE (reference sequence). CDR3 sequence reads: CASSLGAGVSTDTQYF. The DNA for the CDR3 is TGTGCCAGCAGCTTGGGGGCAGGGGTCAGCACAGATACGCAGTATTTT.

The gene calls are TRBV18 and TRBJ1-4, with D perhaps matching TRBD1 (6 bases). The V gene's germline CDR1 is KGHSH and CDR2 LQKENI. The V and J ends lost 1 base and 5 bases respectively, with 11 bases between them. The CDR3 has 15 amino acids. The CDR3 nucleotides read TGTGCCAGCTCACCACTACAGGGAGAGAATGAAAAACTGTTTTTT. This codes for CASSPLQGENEKLFF.

This chain's CDR3 is CASSPQQGLPGAFF. The CDR3 nucleotides are TGTGCCAGCAGTCCACAACAGGGGCTTCCTGGAGCTTTCTTT. The chain combines TRBV6-4 with TRBJ1-1; TRBD1 matches at 7 bases. Germline CDR1 reads MRHNA; CDR2 reads SNTAGT. V gave up 5 bases and J gave up 10 bases; unmatched junction bases: 13. The CDR3 has 14 amino acids.

This chain links TRBV28 with TRBJ2-3; D might be TRBD2 (5 bases). The V gene's germline CDR1 is MDHEN and CDR2 SYDVKM. The CDR3 runs to 12 residues. V gave up 8 bases and J gave up 1 base, with 7 bases separating them. The CDR3 here is CASGGRTDTQYF. The CDR3 DNA is TGTGCCAGCGGAGGACGCACAGATACGCAGTATTTT.

This clone was recorded a few times. This sequence joins TRBV9 and TRBJ2-1; no clear D. V was shortened by 0 bases and J by 7 bases, with 11 bases between the two germline ends. The germline CDR1 and CDR2 sequences are SGDLS and YYNGEE. CDR3 length equals 14 residues. Here the CDR3 reads CASSVATARNEQFF. The CDR3 DNA reads as TGTGCCAGCAGCGTAGCTACTGCAAGAAATGAGCAGTTCTTC.

This clone was observed a few times. The chain carries TRBV9 and TRBJ2-6, with 9 nucleotides matching TRBD1. The junction had 9 bases not matched to a gene; V was cut back by 4 bases and J by 4 bases. CDR3 size: 17 residues. From germline, CDR1 is SGDLS and CDR2 YYNGEE. CDR3 region: CASSPGTGSTGANVLTF. The CDR3 DNA reads as TGTGCCAGCAGCCCTGGGACAGGGTCTACAGGGGCCAACGTCCTGACTTTC.

CDR3 loop: CASSPTDRDGYTF. CDR3 coding DNA: TGTGCCAGCAGTCCTACGGACAGGGACGGCTACACCTTC. The chain has TRBV28 and TRBJ1-2; 8 bases align to TRBD1. Germline V gene data show CDR1 as MDHEN and CDR2 as SYDVKM. CDR3 length: 13 amino acids. V trimming: 5 bases; J trimming: 8 bases; junction bases outside the gene matches: 7.

The chain has TRBV7-9 and TRBJ2-3; the match to TRBD2 covers 11 bases. In germline, CDR1 is SEHNR, CDR2 FQNEAQ (reference sequence). Trimming at V came to 6 bases and at J to 2 bases, leaving 7 bases not matched to a gene. CDR3 length equals 16 residues. As DNA, the CDR3 is TGTGCCAGCAGTTCGGGGACTAGCGGCTTCACAGATACGCAGTATTTT. Translation: CASSSGTSGFTDTQYF.

The gene calls are TRBV6-5 and TRBJ2-3, with D possibly being TRBD1 (6 bases). CDR1 and CDR2 (germline): MNHEY, SVGAGI. Trimming shortened V by 5 bases and J by 8 bases, and 17 bases separated the two germline ends. This CDR3 region has 14 residues. The CDR3 DNA is TGTGCCAGCAGTAAACAGGGTACTCCTACTACGCAGTATTTT. It specifies CASSKQGTPTTQYF.

This sequence joins TRBV10-3 and TRBJ1-1; the match to TRBD1 covers 7 bases. CDR3 size: 16 residues. The V gene's germline CDR1 is ENHRY and CDR2 SYGVKD. With V trimmed by 4 bases and J by 1 base, 9 bases remained unmatched. For the CDR3, the DNA is TGTGCCATCAGTGGGGGACAGACAAATAGGAACACTGAAGCTTTCTTT. It specifies CAISGGQTNRNTEAFF.

The V gene is TRBV30, the J gene TRBJ1-1; TRBD1 matches at 10 bases. CDR3 length: 12 amino acids. Per the germline V gene, CDR1 is GTSNPN and CDR2 is SVGIG (reference sequence). V shed 4 bases, J shed 11 bases, and the junction held 7 bases outside the gene matches. CDR3 protein: CAWTRQGAGAFF. Written as DNA, the CDR3 is TGTGCCTGGACCCGACAGGGGGCTGGGGCTTTCTTT.

The chain combines TRBV27 with TRBJ2-3; tentatively, D is TRBD2 (6 bases). Trimming took 6 bases from V and 8 from J, leaving 9 bases between them. Germline assignment: CDR1 MNHEY and CDR2 SMNVEV (reference sequence). This CDR3 is 11 amino acids long. Written as DNA, the CDR3 is TGTGCCAGCAGCCTCGGGAGTACGCAGTATTTT. Amino acid sequence: CASSLGSTQYF.

This sequence joins TRBV6-1 and TRBJ1-1, with 9 bases matching TRBD1. The CDR3 sequence is 13 residues long. CDR1 and CDR2 from the germline V gene are MNHNS and SASEGT. The junction had 6 bases not matched to a gene; V was cut back by 6 bases and J by 7 bases. The CDR3 region has the DNA TGTGCCAGCAGGGGAGGGACAGGGTATGAAGCTTTCTTT. It yields the protein CASRGGTGYEAFF.

The chain joins TRBV2 to TRBJ1-1; the D gene is possibly TRBD1 (6 bases). V dropped 3 bases and J dropped 3 bases, with 17 bases sitting between them. The CDR3 spans 16 residues. Looked up from germline, CDR1 is SNHLY and CDR2 is FYNNEI. The CDR3 region has the DNA TGTGCCAGCAGTGAGAGGACAGCATTCTTTGACACTGAAGCTTTCTTT. Encoded protein: CASSERTAFFDTEAFF.

The chain links TRBV2 to TRBJ2-7; tentatively, D is TRBD1 (6 bases). V dropped 6 bases and J dropped 2 bases, with 14 bases sitting between them. Germline V gene lookup returns CDR1 SNHLY and CDR2 FYNNEI. The CDR3 length is 14 residues. The CDR3 region is CASRDGTHTYEQYF. The CDR3 coding sequence is TGTGCCAGCAGGGACGGGACACATACCTACGAGCAGTACTTC. Combining the CDR3 with reference TRBV2 and TRBJ2-7 gives the whole variable domain EPEVTQTPSHQVTQMGQEVILRCVPISNHLYFYWYRQILGQKVEFLVSFYNNEISEKSEIFDDQFSVERPDGSNFTLKIRSTKLEDSAMYFCASRDGTHTYEQYFGPGTRLTVT.